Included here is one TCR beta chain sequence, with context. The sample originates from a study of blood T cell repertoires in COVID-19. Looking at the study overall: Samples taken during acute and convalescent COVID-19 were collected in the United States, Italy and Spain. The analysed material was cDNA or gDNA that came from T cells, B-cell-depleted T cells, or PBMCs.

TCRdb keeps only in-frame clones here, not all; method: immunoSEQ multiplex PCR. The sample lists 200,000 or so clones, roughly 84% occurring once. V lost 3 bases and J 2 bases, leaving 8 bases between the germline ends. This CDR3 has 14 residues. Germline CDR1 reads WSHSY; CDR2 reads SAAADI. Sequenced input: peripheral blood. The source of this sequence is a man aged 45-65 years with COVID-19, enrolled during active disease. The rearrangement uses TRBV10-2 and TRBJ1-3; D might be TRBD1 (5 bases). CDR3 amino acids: CASSDRGAGNTIYF. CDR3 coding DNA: TGCGCCAGCAGTGACCGGGGGGCTGGAAACACCATATATTTT.